This T cell receptor beta chain was profiled in a study of CD8+ T cells in alopecia areata. After isolation, RNA underwent reverse transcription to generate cDNA as the sequencing template. Sequencing was performed with immunoSEQ multiplex PCR; in TCRdb, only in-frame clones are kept and a portion is missing. The sample records about 190,000 clones, roughly 64% being singletons. Concerning this clone itself: The sample carries other DNA sequences with the same CDR3.

Treatment here: oral pan-JAK inhibitor, 5-10 mg twice daily. Patients with alopecia areata provided lesional scalp punch biopsies as well as peripheral blood. The germline V gene has CDR1 SGHDT and CDR2 YYEEEE. This CDR3 contains 14 residues. J gave up 3 bases and V 4 bases, and 3 bases lay outside the gene matches. The rearrangement joins TRBV5-6 to TRBJ1-4; 7 bases fit TRBD1. This clonotype originated in a human donor with alopecia areata. Sequencing used CD8+ T cells sorted from blood, obtained at week 24, from a patient treated with tofacitinib. The CDR3 spells CASSHGTANEKLFF. The CDR3 nucleotides are TGTGCCAGCAGCCACGGGACAGCTAATGAAAAACTGTTTTTT.